These 3 T cell receptor beta chains originate from one sample sequenced in a study of T cell responses to AZD1222 COVID-19 vaccine. Generated by immunoSEQ multiplex PCR, the TCRdb table keeps only in-frame clones and is missing some. The sample has 75,000 or so clones, 91% seen once; the top ten hold 25% to 30%. This material consisted of peripheral blood, taken 28 days after the second AZD1222 dose. The receptor source for this set is an adult who received the AZD1222 COVID-19 vaccine.

The genes are TRBV6-5 and TRBJ1-1; D remains unclear. CDR1 is MNHEY and CDR2 is SVGAGI in the germline V gene. CDR3 length equals 13 residues. Trimming removed 6 bases from V and 10 bases from J, with 18 bases in between. The CDR3 protein is CASRARFQGGAFF. Here the CDR3 DNA reads TGTGCCAGCAGGGCGAGGTTCCAAGGAGGAGCTTTCTTT.

This chain joins TRBV27 and TRBJ1-1; TRBD1 is a possible D gene (5 bases). Germline-derived CDR1 and CDR2 are MNHEY and SMNVEV (reference sequence). V was pared by 6 bases and J by 0 bases, with 11 bases between. The CDR3 has 14 residues. CDR3 in DNA: TGTGCCAGCAGCCCGGTGGGACTGAACACTGAAGCTTTCTTT. Encoded protein: CASSPVGLNTEAFF.

The V gene is TRBV19, the J gene TRBJ1-4; possibly TRBD1 for D (5 bases). Per the germline V gene, CDR1 is LNHDA and CDR2 is SQIVND (reference sequence). The CDR3 is 14 amino acids. Trimming took off 4 bases at V and 8 bases at J, with 14 bases between the two ends. The CDR3 nucleotides are TGTGCCAGTAGTAGTCGGCAGGGCTGGGAAAAACTGTTTTTT. Its protein is CASSSRQGWEKLFF.